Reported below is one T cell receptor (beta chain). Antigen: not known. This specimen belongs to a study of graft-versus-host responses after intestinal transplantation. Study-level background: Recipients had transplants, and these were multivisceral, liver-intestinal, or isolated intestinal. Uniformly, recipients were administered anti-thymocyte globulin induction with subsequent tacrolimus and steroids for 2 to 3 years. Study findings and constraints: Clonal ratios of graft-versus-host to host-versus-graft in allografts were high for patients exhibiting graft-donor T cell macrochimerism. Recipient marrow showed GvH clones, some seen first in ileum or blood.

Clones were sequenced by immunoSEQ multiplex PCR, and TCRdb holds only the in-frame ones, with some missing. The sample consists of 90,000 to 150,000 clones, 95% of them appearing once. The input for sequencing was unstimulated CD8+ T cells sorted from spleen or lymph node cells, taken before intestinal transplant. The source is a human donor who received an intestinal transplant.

CDR3 sequence (DNA): TGTGCCAGCAGTCCCGGCGGGCCCTCCGAGCAGTACTTC. Its translation: CASSPGGPSEQYF. The chain joins TRBV27 to TRBJ2-7; the D gene is possibly TRBD2 (5 bases). The CDR3 is 13 amino acids. V lost 5 bases, J lost 6 bases, and 14 bases lay in between. Germline CDR1 and CDR2: MNHEY and SMNVEV (reference sequence).